This T cell receptor beta chain is from a study of T cells after posttransplantation cyclophosphamide. Whole-study findings and limits: Later blood repertoires were often dominated by clones from the donor CD8+ memory compartment. Recipient CMV seropositivity and CMV reactivation strongly tracked TRB clonality.

Measured with immunoSEQ multiplex PCR; TCRdb has only the in-frame clones, and not every one. Listed for the sample are roughly 41,000 clones, none seen a single time. On the day of bone marrow donation, the related graft donor provided peripheral blood. Trimming pared 6 bases from V and 2 bases from J, leaving 14 bases between. Germline CDR1 MDHEN, CDR2 SYDVKM. The CDR3 is 14 amino acids. This clone was seen many times. No antigen is known for it. The specimen sequenced was PBMCs. This receptor was identified in a man aged 25 to 40 in good health and a related stem cell transplant donor. The chain has TRBV28 and TRBJ2-7; tentatively, D is TRBD1 or TRBD2 (5 bases each). DNA of the CDR3: TGTGCCAGCAGCTTACTAGGGGAGACCTACGAGCAGTACTTC. Protein: CASSLLGETYEQYF.